This T cell receptor (beta chain) was recorded in a study of chemoradiotherapy in HPV16-positive cancers. The repertoire was sequenced with immunoSEQ multiplex PCR; TCRdb's copy has only in-frame clones and lacks some. The sample yields 13,000 or so clones, approximately 85% seen once. CDR1 is LNHDA, CDR2 SQIVND, per germline (reference sequence). This CDR3 spans 14 amino acids. The V gene end was trimmed by 5 bases and the J gene end by 4 bases; junction bases not matched to a gene: 6. The gene calls are TRBV19 and TRBJ1-1; 8 nucleotides line up with TRBD1. The clonotype comes from a human donor with HPV-associated anogenital cancer. The specimen was blood, collected from a patient who underwent chemoradiotherapy. The CDR3 loop is CASSATGTGTEAFF. The CDR3 bases are TGTGCCAGTAGTGCCACCGGGACAGGCACTGAAGCTTTCTTT.